This T cell receptor beta chain was retrieved from a study of blood T cell repertoires in COVID-19. Per the original methods: Reference gene primers were amplified, and this amplification served to estimate nucleated cell counts. Libraries were prepared by immunoSEQ multiplex PCR; TCRdb keeps only in-frame clonotypes and omits some of them. From that table come the V and J calls and clone size; the DNA was used to work out D and trimming. The repertoire holds approximately 200,000 clones, with 88% as singletons. The germline gives CDR1 MDHEN, CDR2 SYDVKM. The CDR3 loop spans 13 amino acids. V was pared by 6 bases and J by 5 bases, with 14 bases between.

The receptor comes from a woman aged 30 to 39 with acute or convalescent COVID-19. The sequenced sample was peripheral blood. This rearrangement joins TRBV28 to TRBJ2-7; a weak D match, TRBD1 (6 bases). This CDR3 is CASSPGQSHEQYF. The CDR3 DNA sequence: TGTGCCAGCAGCCCTGGACAGTCCCACGAGCAGTACTTC.